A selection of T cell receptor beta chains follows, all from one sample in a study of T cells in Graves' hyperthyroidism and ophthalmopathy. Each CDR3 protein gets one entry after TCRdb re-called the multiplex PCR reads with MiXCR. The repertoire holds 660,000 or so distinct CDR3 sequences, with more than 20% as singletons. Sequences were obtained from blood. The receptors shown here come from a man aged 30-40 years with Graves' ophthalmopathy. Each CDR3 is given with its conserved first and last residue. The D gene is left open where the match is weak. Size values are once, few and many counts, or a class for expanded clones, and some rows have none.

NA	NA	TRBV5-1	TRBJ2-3	TGCGCCAGCAGCTTGTCAGCACTTAGCACAGATACGCAGTATTTT	CASSLSALSTDTQYF
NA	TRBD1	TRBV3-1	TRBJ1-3	TGTGCCAGCAGCCAAGCAGGGGGGACTGGAAACACCATATATTTT	CASSQAGGTGNTIYF
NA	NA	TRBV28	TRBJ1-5	TGTGCCAGCAGTCTCTCGTCGGCCCAGCATTTT	CASSLSSAQHF
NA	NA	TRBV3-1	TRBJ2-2	TGTGCCAGCAGCGCAGGGGTTTTTAAAGTCGGGGAGCTGTTTTTT	CASSAGVFKVGELFF
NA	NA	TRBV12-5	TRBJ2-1	TGTGCTAGTGGTTTCACGTTCGAGTACAATGAGCAGTTCTTC	CASGFTFEYNEQFF
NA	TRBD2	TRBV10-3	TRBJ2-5	TGTGCCATCTGGGGAGGGGTGGGCGAGACCCAGTACTTC	CAIWGGVGETQYF
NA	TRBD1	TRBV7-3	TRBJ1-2	TGTGCCAGCAGTTCCAACGACAGGGGGCCGGTCTATGGCTACACCTTC	CASSSNDRGPVYGYTF
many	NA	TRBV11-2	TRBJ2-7	TGTGCCAGCAGCTCACTCAGCCGGGGAGTCCCCTACGAGCAGTACTTC	CASSSLSRGVPYEQYF
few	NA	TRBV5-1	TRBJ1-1	TGCGCCAGCAGCTCCGTAGGGGGCACTGAAGCTTTCTTT	CASSSVGGTEAFF
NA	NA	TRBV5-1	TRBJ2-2	TGCGCCAGCAGCCAACAGGGCTGGCGGGAGCTGTTTTTT	CASSQQGWRELFF